Below are 9 T cell receptor beta chains sequenced from a single sample in a study of shared clonotypes between healthy human individuals. Using immunoSEQ multiplex PCR, the repertoire was profiled, and TCRdb retains in-frame clones only, with some absent. The table has roughly 2.2 million clones, roughly 90% seen once. Sequencing was done on a sample of naive CD4+ T cells from PBMCs. As for subset: CD45RA+ positively selected. The receptors were gathered from a man younger than 30 in good health. Some clones in this sample may be carry-over from other donors' samples.

V usage is TRBV11-3 and J usage is TRBJ1-1, with a possible D match to TRBD1 (6 bases). This CDR3 region has 16 residues. Germline V gene lookup returns CDR1 SGHNT and CDR2 YENEEA. V shed 3 bases and J shed 5 bases, with 19 bases lying between them. In nucleotides, the CDR3 is TGTGCCAGCAGCTTGCAACAGGGTTTCGGGCCGACTGAAGCTTTCTTT. This translates into CASSLQQGFGPTEAFF.

The V gene is TRBV5-1, the J gene TRBJ1-1; D possibly corresponds to TRBD1 (6 bases). From germline, CDR1 is SGHRS and CDR2 YFSETQ. Trimming pared 3 bases from V and 11 bases from J, leaving 17 bases between. CDR3 length equals 13 residues. The CDR3 DNA follows: TGCGCCAGCAGCTCAGGACCAGGGGCTGCGGCTTTCTTT. This gives the protein CASSSGPGAAAFF.

The J gene is TRBJ1-1, the V gene TRBV6-5, with D possibly matching TRBD1 (6 bases). Trimming removed 6 bases at V and 9 bases at J, with 23 bases between. CDR3 size: 15 residues. CDR1 is MNHEY, CDR2 SVGAGI, per germline. The CDR3 bases are TGTGCCAGCAGCCAATCCGCTCAGGGGTTCGGTAAAGCTTTCTTT. Protein sequence: CASSQSAQGFGKAFF.

In its sample, this clone was seen once. CDR3 in amino acids: CASSLDRGLTYEQYF. The DNA of the CDR3 is TGTGCCAGCAGTCTGGACAGGGGGCTAACCTACGAGCAGTACTTC. The chain has TRBV6-6 and TRBJ2-7; 11 nucleotides align to TRBD1. This CDR3 has 15 residues. With 5 bases clipped from V and 2 bases from J, the junction kept 5 bases outside the gene matches. Germline V lookup: CDR1 MNHNY, CDR2 SVGAGI (reference sequence).

This clone came up once. The genes are TRBV5-1 and TRBJ1-2; 8 nucleotides line up with TRBD1. The CDR3 has 15 residues. V dropped 4 bases and J dropped 8; count of bases not matched to a gene: 13. From germline, CDR1 is SGHRS and CDR2 YFSETQ. CDR3 bases: TGCGCCAGCAGCGGGGCTGGACAGGGCGCAAGGGGCTACACCTTC. Translating gives CASSGAGQGARGYTF.

The sample holds one count of this clone. The sample holds other DNA sequences that translate to the same CDR3. The chain carries TRBV29-1 and TRBJ1-4; a weak D match, TRBD1 (5 bases). The CDR3 has 12 residues. CDR1 is SQVTM and CDR2 is ANQGSEA in the germline V gene. V shed 6 bases and J shed 7 bases, with 12 bases lying between them. As DNA, the CDR3 is TGCAGCGTCGGGGGGGGAGCTGAAAAACTGTTTTTT. Its protein is CSVGGGAEKLFF.

The rearrangement links TRBV28 to TRBJ2-5; TRBD2 aligns across 12 bases. The CDR3 loop spans 15 amino acids. After removal of 3 bases from V and 7 bases from J, the junction contained 6 bases not matched to a gene. Germline V gene data show CDR1 as MDHEN and CDR2 as SYDVKM. The CDR3 region has the DNA TGTGCCAGCAGTTTTCGACTAGCGGGAGCGGTGACCCAGTACTTC. It translates to CASSFRLAGAVTQYF.

The chain is built from TRBV5-8 and TRBJ1-4, with D uncertain. From germline, CDR1 is SGHTS and CDR2 YDEGEE. This CDR3 comprises 15 residues. V lost 3 bases to trimming and J lost 0 bases, with 9 bases between them. CDR3 sequence: CASSSLVATNEKLFF. CDR3 DNA: TGTGCCAGCAGCTCTCTAGTCGCAACTAATGAAAAACTGTTTTTT. Full variable domain (missing parts from reference TRBV5-8 and TRBJ1-4): EAGVTQSPTHLIKTRGQQATLRCSPISGHTSVYWYQQALGLGLQFLLWYDEGEERNRGNFPPRFSGRQFPNYSSELNVNALELEDSALYLCASSSLVATNEKLFFGSGTQLSVL.

V is TRBV7-6 and J is TRBJ1-1; TRBD1 matches at 7 bases. The CDR3 loop spans 15 amino acids. CDR1 and CDR2 (germline): SGHVS, FNYEAQ. Trimming at V came to 1 base and at J to 4 bases, leaving 6 bases not matched to a gene. The CDR3 DNA sequence: TGTGCCAGCAGCTTAGTGACAGGGAGTGGCACTGAAGCTTTCTTT. Translated: CASSLVTGSGTEAFF.